A single sample gave rise to the 24 T cell receptor beta chains below, sequenced in a study of blood T cells in healthy people across ages. Combining a sample-barcoded 5' primer with a J-beta primer mix, a second PCR ran for roughly 6 to 12 cycles. TCRdb re-called the 5' RACE reads through MiXCR, storing one row per CDR3 protein. Here the sample spans 850,000 to 1,000,000 distinct CDR3 sequences, roughly 48% being singletons. Sequences were obtained from blood. Receptors originate from a man aged 30 to 45 in good health.

This sequence joins TRBV6-1 and TRBJ2-5, with 7 bases matching TRBD2. Trimming removed 2 bases from V and 3 bases from J; junction bases left unmatched: 3. The length of the CDR3 is 14 residues. Germline V gene sequence: CDR1 MNHNS, CDR2 SASEGT. DNA for the CDR3: TGTGCCAGCAGTGAATTGGGGGGGAAAGAGACCCAGTACTTC. It specifies CASSELGGKETQYF.

The chain uses TRBV11-1 and TRBJ2-3, with D unclear. CDR3 size: 13 residues. Trimming shortened V by 5 bases and J by 4 bases, and 10 bases separated the two germline ends. The germline V gene encodes CDR1 SGHAT and CDR2 FQDESV (reference sequence). The CDR3 nucleotides read TGTGCCAGCAGCGGTGGCGTTCCAGATACGCAGTATTTT. Translating gives CASSGGVPDTQYF.

This rearrangement joins TRBV3-1 to TRBJ1-2; D call uncertain. V dropped 2 bases and J dropped 2 bases, with 18 bases sitting between them. Germline V gene sequence: CDR1 LGHDT, CDR2 YNNKEL (reference sequence). The CDR3 is made up of 17 amino acids. This CDR3 is CASSQSPGSLGNYGYTF. CDR3 DNA: TGTGCCAGCAGCCAATCCCCCGGGAGCCTTGGGAACTATGGCTACACCTTC.

The V and J genes are TRBV5-1 and TRBJ2-3, with 8 positions matching TRBD2. The V segment lost 4 bases and the J segment 4 bases; nucleotides outside the gene matches: 11. Germline V gene data show CDR1 as SGHRS and CDR2 as YFSETQ. CDR3 length: 16 residues. This CDR3 is CASSPFSGGSPDTQYF. The CDR3 nucleotides read TGCGCCAGCAGCCCCTTCTCGGGGGGGAGTCCAGATACGCAGTATTTT.

The table lists this clonotype with many counts. The chain links TRBV9 to TRBJ2-1, with D possibly matching TRBD1 (5 bases). CDR1 SGDLS and CDR2 YYNGEE come from the germline V gene. CDR3 length: 14 residues. Trimming left V 0 bases short and J 6 bases short, with 10 bases between. CDR3 nucleotides: TGTGCCAGCAGCGTAGGAGGAACAGGCAATGAGCAGTTCTTC. Its translation is CASSVGGTGNEQFF.

The V call is TRBV20-1, the J call TRBJ1-1; D gene uncertain. Germline CDR1 and CDR2: DFQATT and SNEGSKA (reference sequence). The CDR3 totals 14 residues. Deletions cut 6 bases from V and 3 bases from J, with 17 bases between. This CDR3 is CSARRAESDTEAFF. The CDR3 DNA follows: TGCAGTGCCCGGAGGGCAGAGTCCGACACTGAAGCTTTCTTT.

The CDR3 nucleotides read TGTGCCAGCAGCTTAGATCTGACTAGCGGAGGCCTGATCACAGATACGCAGTATTTT. Translation: CASSLDLTSGGLITDTQYF. The chain links TRBV7-2 to TRBJ2-3; TRBD2 aligns across 9 bases. CDR3 length equals 19 residues. Germline V gene data show CDR1 as SGHTA and CDR2 as FQGNSA. With 1 base clipped from V and 2 bases from J, the junction kept 13 bases outside the gene matches.

The V call is TRBV5-1, the J call TRBJ2-1; 9 bases are a match to TRBD2. This CDR3 has 15 amino acids. Trimming took 5 bases from V and 0 from J; bases not matched to a gene: 3. The germline gives CDR1 SGHRS, CDR2 YFSETQ. The DNA for the CDR3 is TGCGCCAGCAGTCGCGGGGGGGACTCCTACAATGAGCAGTTCTTC. Translated: CASSRGGDSYNEQFF.

This clonotype was recorded a few times. The V call is TRBV13, the J call TRBJ2-7; 11 nucleotides align to TRBD2. The CDR3 totals 17 residues. V was clipped by 0 bases and J by 2 bases; unmatched bases: 6. Germline V gives CDR1 PRHDT, CDR2 FYEKMQ (reference sequence). The CDR3 nucleotides are TGTGCCAGCAGCTTAGGGGGGACTAGCGGACTTACCTACGAGCAGTACTTC. Protein sequence: CASSLGGTSGLTYEQYF.

V usage is TRBV4-2 and J usage is TRBJ2-4; 9 bases line up with TRBD2. V lost 0 bases to trimming and J lost 7 bases; unmatched junction nucleotides: 7. The CDR3 length is 16 residues. From germline, CDR1 is LGHNA and CDR2 YNFKEQ. The CDR3 nucleotides read TGTGCCAGCAGCCAAGATGCGGGGGGGCCTTCGAACATTCAGTACTTC. Translated: CASSQDAGGPSNIQYF.

In its sample, this clonotype was seen a few times. The chain joins TRBV7-3 to TRBJ2-1, with D perhaps given as TRBD1 or TRBD2 (5 bases each). CDR3 size: 15 residues. The V gene's germline CDR1 is SGHTA and CDR2 FQGTGA. V was trimmed by 5 bases and J by 6 bases, leaving 17 bases between them. In DNA form, the CDR3 reads TGTGCCAGCAGCCCCGGGGCTAAGCCTAGCAATGAGCAGTTCTTC. Its translation is CASSPGAKPSNEQFF.

The V gene is TRBV4-3, the J gene TRBJ2-2, with 10 nucleotides matching TRBD2. Germline V lookup: CDR1 LGHNA, CDR2 YSLEER. This CDR3 is built from 14 residues. V trimming: 3 bases; J trimming: 9 bases; junction bases outside the gene matches: 4. The CDR3 DNA reads as TGCGCCAGCAGCCAGGGGACTAGCGTTAGGGAGCTGTTTTTT. This gives the protein CASSQGTSVRELFF.

The V and J genes are TRBV4-1 and TRBJ2-5, with D perhaps TRBD1 or TRBD2 (5 bases each). The CDR3 is 15 amino acids. V was pared by 1 base and J by 5 bases, with 14 bases between. Germline CDR1 and CDR2: MGHRA and YSYEKL. CDR3: CASSQGDGERETQYF. The CDR3 DNA reads as TGCGCCAGCAGCCAAGGGGACGGGGAGAGGGAGACCCAGTACTTC.

This clonotype was recorded at least ten times. The V and J genes are TRBV21-1 and TRBJ1-6; TRBD1 reflects the table's D call only, with no check against the DNA. TRBV21-1 has pseudogene status. This CDR3 is built from 15 residues. The CDR3 DNA is TGTGCCAGCAGCATTCGACAGGGGAGGAATTCACCCCTCCACTTT. It codes for CASSIRQGRNSPLHF.

This sequence joins TRBV12-3 or TRBV12-4 and TRBJ2-7; 9 bases line up with TRBD2. There are 16 residues in the CDR3. V dropped 3 bases and J dropped 2; count of bases not matched to a gene: 8. CDR3 nucleotides: TGTGCCAGCAGTTTGGAGCGGGGGGCACTTACCTACGAGCAGTACTTC. It specifies CASSLERGALTYEQYF.

This clonotype was counted a single time. The rearrangement uses TRBV30 and TRBJ1-4, with a tentative D call TRBD1 (5 bases). CDR1 and CDR2 from the germline V gene are GTSNPN and SVGIG (reference sequence). The CDR3 loop spans 14 amino acids. The V end lost 1 base, the J end lost 0 bases, and 6 bases lay between the germline ends. CDR3 sequence reads: CAWSATATNEKLFF. The CDR3 bases are TGTGCCTGGAGTGCGACAGCAACTAATGAAAAACTGTTTTTT.

This clonotype has just a few counts. In DNA form, the CDR3 reads TGTGCCAGCAGCCAAGAAGGTGGCAGGGATAATTCACCCCTCCACTTT. Protein: CASSQEGGRDNSPLHF. The chain uses TRBV4-2 and TRBJ1-6, with a tentative D call TRBD1 (5 bases). CDR1 is LGHNA and CDR2 is YNFKEQ in the germline V gene. V was pared by 0 bases and J by 5 bases, with 11 bases between. The CDR3 spans 16 residues.

The J gene is TRBJ2-1, the V gene TRBV4-1, with TRBD2 matching 11 bases. Germline assignment: CDR1 MGHRA and CDR2 YSYEKL. The CDR3 extends over 16 amino acids. J was trimmed by 5 bases and V by 0 bases; bases with no gene match: 3. The CDR3 protein is CASSQETSGNNNEQFF. Written as DNA, the CDR3 is TGCGCCAGCAGCCAAGAGACTAGCGGGAACAACAATGAGCAGTTCTTC.

The genes are TRBV6-5 and TRBJ2-7; maybe TRBD1 (5 bases). CDR3 size: 12 residues. CDR1 is MNHEY, CDR2 SVGAGI, per germline. In DNA, the CDR3 is TGTGTCGTTTCCCCGGACACCTACGAGCAGTACTTC. This sequence encodes CVVSPDTYEQYF.

The chain employs TRBV2 and TRBJ2-3; D may be TRBD1 (6 bases). This CDR3 spans 12 amino acids. Trimming removed 6 bases at V and 4 bases at J, with 8 bases between. Germline V lookup: CDR1 SNHLY, CDR2 FYNNEI. This CDR3 reads CASRAGADTQYF. CDR3 sequence (DNA): TGTGCCAGCAGGGCAGGGGCAGATACGCAGTATTTT.

V is TRBV7-9 and J is TRBJ2-1, with TRBD1 matching 8 bases. The CDR3 sequence is 17 residues long. The V gene end was trimmed by 1 base and the J gene end by 5 bases; junction bases not matched to a gene: 10. Germline CDR1 is SEHNR and CDR2 is FQNEAQ (reference sequence). The CDR3 region has the DNA TGTGCCAGCAGCTTAGATTGGGGACAGGTGGTTCACAATGAGCAGTTCTTC. It translates to CASSLDWGQVVHNEQFF.

The chain recombines TRBV5-1 with TRBJ2-3; 9 bases are a match to TRBD2. V lost 4 bases and J lost 4; bases outside the gene matches: 7. The CDR3 has 15 residues. CDR1 and CDR2 from the germline V gene are SGHRS and YFSETQ. Written as DNA, the CDR3 is TGCGCCAGCAGCGAAAGGGCGGGGGGGCCAGATACGCAGTATTTT. Translation: CASSERAGGPDTQYF.

The rearrangement links TRBV7-3 to TRBJ1-2, with 9 bases aligning to TRBD1. Germline assignment: CDR1 SGHTA and CDR2 FQGTGA. This CDR3 has 15 amino acids. Unmatched junction bases numbered 9, after V lost 7 bases and J lost 3 bases. Here the CDR3 DNA reads TGTGCCAGCACCACACTACAGGGGGCTTACTATGGCTACACCTTC. It codes for CASTTLQGAYYGYTF. Supplemented by reference TRBV7-3 and TRBJ1-2, the full variable domain reads GAGVSQTPSNKVTEKGKYVELRCDPISGHTALYWYRQSLGQGPEFLIYFQGTGAADDSGLPNDRFFAVRPEGSVSTLKIQRTERGDSAVYLCASTTLQGAYYGYTFGSGTRLTVV.

This clonotype was picked up many times. J is TRBJ2-1 and V is TRBV14; D remains unclear. Trimming pared 3 bases from V and 8 bases from J, leaving 14 bases between. The CDR3 covers 14 residues. Per germline, CDR1 SGHDN and CDR2 FVKESK. CDR3 DNA: TGTGCCAGCAGCCAGTTAGGTGGCCGGGATGAGCAGTTCTTC. Translated, it gives CASSQLGGRDEQFF. Looking up the rest from reference TRBV14 and TRBJ2-1 gives the full variable domain: EAGVTQFPSHSVIEKGQTVTLRCDPISGHDNLYWYRRVMGKEIKFLLHFVKESKQDESGMPNNRFLAERTGGTYSTLKVQPAELEDSGVYFCASSQLGGRDEQFFGPGTRLTVL.